The present TCR beta chain was sequenced within a study of cytomegalovirus exposure and HLA in healthy donors. PCR used 60 Vbeta primers and 13 Jbeta primers. In the study's own analysis: Some 11 million of the roughly 80 million unique TCR beta chains counted in a later analysis were shared. Sequenced by immunoSEQ multiplex PCR; TCRdb stores in-frame clones only, minus some. That table is the source of V, J and clone size, and D and trimming were worked out from the DNA. The data show about 200,000 clones, about 79% seen once. The CDR3 has 15 residues. Germline V CDR1 and CDR2: SGHDT, YYEEEE. The germline V and J ends were trimmed by 5 bases and 4 bases, with 16 bases remaining between them.

This TCR came from a boy between 2 and 10 years old in good health and CMV-seronegative. V and J are TRBV5-6 and TRBJ2-1, with D perhaps matching TRBD2 (7 bases). The sequencing sample was made of PBMCs. The CDR3 spells CASSSGGHNYNEQFF. The CDR3 DNA follows: TGTGCCAGCAGTTCGGGGGGCCACAATTACAATGAGCAGTTCTTC.